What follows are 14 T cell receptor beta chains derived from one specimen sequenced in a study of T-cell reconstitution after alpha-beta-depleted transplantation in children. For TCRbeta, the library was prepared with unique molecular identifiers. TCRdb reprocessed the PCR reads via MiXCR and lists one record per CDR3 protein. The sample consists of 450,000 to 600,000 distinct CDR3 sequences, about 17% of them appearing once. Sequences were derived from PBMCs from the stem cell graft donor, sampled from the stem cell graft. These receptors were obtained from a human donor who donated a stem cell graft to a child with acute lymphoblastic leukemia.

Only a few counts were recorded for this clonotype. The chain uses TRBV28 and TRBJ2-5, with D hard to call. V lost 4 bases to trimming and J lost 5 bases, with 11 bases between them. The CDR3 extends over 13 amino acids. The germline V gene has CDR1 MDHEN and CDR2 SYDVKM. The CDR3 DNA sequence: TGTGCCAGCAGTTCTCCCGCTTTGGAGACCCAGTACTTC. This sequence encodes CASSSPALETQYF.

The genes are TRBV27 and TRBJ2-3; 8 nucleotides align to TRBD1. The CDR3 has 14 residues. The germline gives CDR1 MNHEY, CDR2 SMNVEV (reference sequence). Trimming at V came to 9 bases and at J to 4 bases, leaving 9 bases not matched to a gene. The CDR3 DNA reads TGTGCCAGTAAGCGACAGGGGATCGCAGATACGCAGTATTTT. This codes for CASKRQGIADTQYF.

DNA of the CDR3: TGCGCCAGCAGCTCGAGGACAGGGGGCTCGACGGACTACGAGCAGTACTTC. Translation gives CASSSRTGGSTDYEQYF. The V and J genes are TRBV5-1 and TRBJ2-7, with 11 bases that match TRBD1. After removal of 3 bases from V and 3 bases from J, the junction contained 11 bases not matched to a gene. The CDR3 totals 17 residues. The germline gives CDR1 SGHRS, CDR2 YFSETQ.

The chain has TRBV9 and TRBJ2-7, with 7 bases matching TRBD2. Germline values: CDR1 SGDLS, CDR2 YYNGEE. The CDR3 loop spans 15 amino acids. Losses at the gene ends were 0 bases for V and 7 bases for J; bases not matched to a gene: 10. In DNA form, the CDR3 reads TGTGCCAGCAGCGTAGGAGCGGGGTCAGCCGGTGAGCAGTACTTC. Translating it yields CASSVGAGSAGEQYF.

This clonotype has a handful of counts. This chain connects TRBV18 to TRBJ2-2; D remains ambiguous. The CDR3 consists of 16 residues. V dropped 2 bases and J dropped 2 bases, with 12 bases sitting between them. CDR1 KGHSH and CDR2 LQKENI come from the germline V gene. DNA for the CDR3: TGTGCCAGCTCACCATCCAGGCCCCCAAACACCGGGGAGCTGTTTTTT. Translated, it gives CASSPSRPPNTGELFF.

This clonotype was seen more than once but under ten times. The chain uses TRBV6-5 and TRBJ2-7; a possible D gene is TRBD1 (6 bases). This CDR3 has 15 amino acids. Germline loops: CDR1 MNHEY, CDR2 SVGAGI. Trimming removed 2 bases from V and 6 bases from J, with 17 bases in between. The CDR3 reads CASSYQGTLFGEQYF. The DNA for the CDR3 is TGTGCCAGCAGTTACCAGGGGACCCTTTTTGGCGAGCAGTACTTC.

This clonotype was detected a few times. The CDR3 nucleotides are TGTGCCAGCAGTTTTAGGGAGCTCACCTACTCCTACGAGCAGTACTTC. Its protein product is CASSFRELTYSYEQYF. The gene calls are TRBV12-3 or TRBV12-4 and TRBJ2-7, with D perhaps matching TRBD2 (5 bases). CDR3 length equals 16 residues. The V end lost 3 bases, the J end lost 0 bases, and 15 bases lay between the germline ends.

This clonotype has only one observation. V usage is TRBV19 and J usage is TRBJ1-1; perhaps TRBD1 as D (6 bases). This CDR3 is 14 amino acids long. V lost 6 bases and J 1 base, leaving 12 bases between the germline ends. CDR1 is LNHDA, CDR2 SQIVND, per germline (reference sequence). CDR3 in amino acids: CASRRGASNTEAFF. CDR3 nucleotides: TGTGCCAGTAGACGGGGGGCCTCGAACACTGAAGCTTTCTTT.

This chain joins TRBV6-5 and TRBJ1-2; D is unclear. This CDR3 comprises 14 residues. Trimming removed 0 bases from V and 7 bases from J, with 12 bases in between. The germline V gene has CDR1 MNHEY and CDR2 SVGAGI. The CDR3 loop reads CASSYSTAESGYTF. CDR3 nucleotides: TGTGCCAGCAGTTACTCCACAGCGGAGAGTGGCTACACCTTC.

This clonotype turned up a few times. CDR3 sequence (DNA): TGCGCCAGCAGCCAACTTCCCCGGACAGTTAACTATGGCTACACCTTC. Its protein is CASSQLPRTVNYGYTF. The chain joins TRBV5-1 to TRBJ1-2; a weak D match, TRBD1 (6 bases). V was clipped by 4 bases and J by 1 base, with 17 bases between them. CDR1 SGHRS and CDR2 YFSETQ come from the germline V gene. The CDR3 contains 16 residues.

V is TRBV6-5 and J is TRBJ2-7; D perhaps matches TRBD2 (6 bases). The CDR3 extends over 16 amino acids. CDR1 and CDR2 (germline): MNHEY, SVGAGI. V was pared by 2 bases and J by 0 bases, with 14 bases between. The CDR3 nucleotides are TGTGCCAGCAGTTACGAAGGGGCTAGCGTCTCCTACGAGCAGTACTTC. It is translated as CASSYEGASVSYEQYF.

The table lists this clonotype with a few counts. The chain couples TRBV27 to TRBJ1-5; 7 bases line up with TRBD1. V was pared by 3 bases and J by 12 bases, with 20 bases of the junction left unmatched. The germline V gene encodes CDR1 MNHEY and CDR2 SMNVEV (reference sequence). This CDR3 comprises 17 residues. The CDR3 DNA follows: TGTGCCAGCAGTTTGGTTCCAACAGGGGCCGTTTCTCTGTTCCAGCATTTT. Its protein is CASSLVPTGAVSLFQHF.

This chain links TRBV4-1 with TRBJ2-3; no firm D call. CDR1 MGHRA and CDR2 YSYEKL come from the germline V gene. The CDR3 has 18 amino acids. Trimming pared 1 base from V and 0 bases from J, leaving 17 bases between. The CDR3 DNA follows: TGCGCCAGCAGCCAAGGCCCCGGACGGCCCATGAGCACAGATACGCAGTATTTT. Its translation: CASSQGPGRPMSTDTQYF.

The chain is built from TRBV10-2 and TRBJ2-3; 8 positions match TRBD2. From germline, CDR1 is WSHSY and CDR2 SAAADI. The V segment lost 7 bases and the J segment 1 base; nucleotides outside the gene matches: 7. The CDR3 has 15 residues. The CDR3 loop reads CASKPGLGRTDTQYF. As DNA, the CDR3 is TGCGCCAGCAAACCGGGACTAGGTCGCACAGATACGCAGTATTTT.